This TCR beta chain was sequenced in a study of human T cells and chemical hapten exposure. Time point reported: pre-sensitization, week 0. Treatment of the sample: therapeutic diphenylcyclopropenone sensitization with weekly scalp DPC. The starting material, unfractionated whole blood, was used for total RNA extraction. The donor pool consisted of alopecia patients aged 18 to 70 years, considered suitable for DPC. This clonotype was found many times. Its antigen is still unknown. TCRdb fed the RACE reads into MiXCR, producing one record per CDR3 protein. There are under 45,000 distinct CDR3 sequences in the sample; 10% occur only once, and 25% to 35% lies in the top ten. Germline values: CDR1 LNHNV, CDR2 YYDKDF (reference sequence). This CDR3 has 11 amino acids. V dropped 5 bases and J dropped 5 bases, with 4 bases sitting between them. Notes on the study in general: After DPC sensitization, TCRs above 1 in 1000 frequency showed no change.

The sequence was collected from a man aged 50 to 60 with alopecia areata. Some clones in this sample may be carry-over from other donors' samples. V is TRBV15 and J is TRBJ2-1; no firm D call. Sequenced material: whole blood, taken in connection with sensitization to the hapten diphenylcyclopropenone (DPC). CDR3 nucleotides: TGTGCCACCAGCGTACACAATGAGCAGTTCTTC. Translating it yields CATSVHNEQFF.